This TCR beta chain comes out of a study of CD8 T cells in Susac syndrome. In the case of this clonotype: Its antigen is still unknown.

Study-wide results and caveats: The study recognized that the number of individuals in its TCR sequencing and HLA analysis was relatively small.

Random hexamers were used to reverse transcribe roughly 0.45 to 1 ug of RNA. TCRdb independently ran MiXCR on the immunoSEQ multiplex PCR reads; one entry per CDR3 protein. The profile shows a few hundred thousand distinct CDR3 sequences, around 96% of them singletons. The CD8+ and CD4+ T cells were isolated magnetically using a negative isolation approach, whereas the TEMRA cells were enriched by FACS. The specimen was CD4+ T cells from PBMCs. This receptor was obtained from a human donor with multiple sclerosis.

The CDR3: CAWSSALAGLSTQYF. Here the CDR3 DNA reads TGTGCCTGGAGTAGTGCTCTAGCGGGACTAAGTACGCAGTATTTT. This chain joins TRBV30 and TRBJ2-3; 9 bases match TRBD2. The CDR3 runs to 15 residues. Per germline, CDR1 GTSNPN and CDR2 SVGIG (reference sequence). V shed 2 bases, J shed 8 bases, and the junction held 11 bases outside the gene matches.